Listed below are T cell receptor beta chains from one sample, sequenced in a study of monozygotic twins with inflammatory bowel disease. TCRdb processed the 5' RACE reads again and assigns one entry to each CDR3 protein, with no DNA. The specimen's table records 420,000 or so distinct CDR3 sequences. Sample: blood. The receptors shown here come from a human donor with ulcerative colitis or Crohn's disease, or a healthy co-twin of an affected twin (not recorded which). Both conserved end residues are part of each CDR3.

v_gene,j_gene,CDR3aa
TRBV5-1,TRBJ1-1,CASSSSGTVNTEAFF
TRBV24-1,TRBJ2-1,CATSDSWEGSYNEQFF
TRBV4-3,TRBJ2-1,CASSLRRDRSYNEQFF
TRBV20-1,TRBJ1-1,CSARDGMNTEAFF
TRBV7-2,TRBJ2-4,CASSLEGAKGGIQYF
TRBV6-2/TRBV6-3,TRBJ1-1,CASSYSPGTNMNTEAFF
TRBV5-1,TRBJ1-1,CARSPTQGNTEAFF
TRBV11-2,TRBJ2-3,CASSSERGRTDTQYF
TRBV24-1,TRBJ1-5,CATSDARGPQHF
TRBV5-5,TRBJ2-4,CASSFDGTLHIQYF
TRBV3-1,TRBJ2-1,CASSQASGSLDEQFF
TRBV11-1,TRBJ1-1,CASSGTDRANTEAFF
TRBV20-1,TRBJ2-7,CSADFGRGPTYEQYF
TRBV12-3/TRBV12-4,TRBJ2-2,CASSLRRFNTGELFF
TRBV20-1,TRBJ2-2,CSASARDSTNTGELFF
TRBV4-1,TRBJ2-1,CASSQEGQLAWNEQFF
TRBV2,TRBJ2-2,CASSETRGGTGELFF
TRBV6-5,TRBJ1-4,CASSYSGKLFF
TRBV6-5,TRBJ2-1,CASSYSNGVGNEQFF
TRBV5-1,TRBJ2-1,CASSLSYRGDPYNEQFF
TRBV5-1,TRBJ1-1,CASSVRRGTEAFF
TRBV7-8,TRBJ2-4,CASSLAPYSGKNIQYF
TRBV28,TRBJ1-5,CASSFGAGHQPQHF
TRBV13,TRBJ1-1,CDSSLSGPTEAFF
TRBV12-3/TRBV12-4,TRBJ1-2,CASSLFSGDGYTF
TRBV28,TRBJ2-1,CATRGNPYNEQFF
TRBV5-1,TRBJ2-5,CASSTGTVQETQYF
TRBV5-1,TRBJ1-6,CASSVWGANSPLHF
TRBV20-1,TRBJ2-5,CSATDRDRQSNYQETQYF
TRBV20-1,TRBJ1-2,CSAIGGIYGYTF
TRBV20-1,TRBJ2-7,CSARVAVAYEQYF
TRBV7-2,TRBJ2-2,CASSLIGGSNTGELFF
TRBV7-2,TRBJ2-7,CASSLVWIHEQYF
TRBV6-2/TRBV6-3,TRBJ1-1,CASRFRDKHTEAFF
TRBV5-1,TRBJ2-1,CASSLGPAYSNEQFF
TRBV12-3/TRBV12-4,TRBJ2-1,CASSQRGTHEQFF
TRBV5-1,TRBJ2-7,CASSWEGTRSYEQYF
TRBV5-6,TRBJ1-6,CASSLAARANSPLHF
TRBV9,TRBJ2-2,CASSVEGMGTGELFF